Listed here is a single T cell receptor beta chain. Its antigen remains unidentified. TCRdb keeps only in-frame clones here, not all; method: immunoSEQ multiplex PCR. The repertoire includes a few thousand clones, about 85% of them detected once, and around 4% sits in the top ten. V was pared by 5 bases and J by 7 bases, with 20 bases between. Germline V CDR1 and CDR2: GTSNPN, SVGIG (reference sequence). CDR3 size: 15 residues. The sample originates from a study of T cells in lung cancer brain metastases. Study-wide findings and caveats: Brain metastasis T cell infiltration was not adjusted for preoperative corticosteroid effects.

The chain combines TRBV30 with TRBJ1-4; a weak D match, TRBD1 (5 bases). Material for sequencing was tumor tissue from the primary lung tumor. The TCR sequence derives from a man aged 65-85 years with non-small cell lung cancer. The CDR3 loop is CAWVGGTATREKLFF. DNA of the CDR3: TGTGCCTGGGTTGGGGGGACTGCAACCCGTGAAAAACTGTTTTTT. Variable domain in full (rest from reference TRBV30 and TRBJ1-4): SQTIHQWPATLVQPVGSPLSLECTVEGTSNPNLYWYRQAAGRGLQLLFYSVGIGQISSEVPQNLSASRPQDRQFILSSKKLLLSDSGFYLCAWVGGTATREKLFFGSGTQLSVL.